The entry below describes one T cell receptor beta chain. Antigen: not known. V shed 4 bases and J 3 bases; nucleotides not matched to a gene: 4. Germline lookup yields CDR1 SGHDT and CDR2 YYEEEE. This CDR3 is built from 14 residues. Method: immunoSEQ multiplex PCR; TCRdb's copy keeps in-frame clones and lacks some. The sample contains more than 12,000 clones, 93% of which appear only once. The sample originates from a study of B cell selection in AIRE deficiency. Study-level results: Healthy donors alone shared more than 30% of approximately 3,500 Treg sequences; patients alone around 8.5%. Healthy Tconv contained 36.6% of shared healthy Treg sequences; only TCRbeta sequenced. Shared Treg sequences had shorter CDR3s, biased toward rearrangements with few non-templated insertions. Roughly a third of healthy-shared Treg TCRbeta sequences appeared in patient Tconv cells.

Regulatory T cells were sorted as CD4+CD25hiCD127low/negative. The sequenced material came from Tregs sorted from PBMCs. The V and J genes are TRBV5-6 and TRBJ2-7, with 10 bases that match TRBD1. The receptor comes from a human donor with AIRE deficiency. This CDR3 reads CASSRTGGIYEQYF. As DNA, the CDR3 is TGTGCCAGCAGCAGGACAGGGGGAATCTACGAGCAGTACTTC. Drawing the rest from reference TRBV5-6 and TRBJ2-7, the complete variable domain is DAGVTQSPTHLIKTRGQQVTLRCSPKSGHDTVSWYQQALGQGPQFIFQYYEEEERQRGNFPDRFSGHQFPNYSSELNVNALLLGDSALYLCASSRTGGIYEQYFGPGTRLTVT.